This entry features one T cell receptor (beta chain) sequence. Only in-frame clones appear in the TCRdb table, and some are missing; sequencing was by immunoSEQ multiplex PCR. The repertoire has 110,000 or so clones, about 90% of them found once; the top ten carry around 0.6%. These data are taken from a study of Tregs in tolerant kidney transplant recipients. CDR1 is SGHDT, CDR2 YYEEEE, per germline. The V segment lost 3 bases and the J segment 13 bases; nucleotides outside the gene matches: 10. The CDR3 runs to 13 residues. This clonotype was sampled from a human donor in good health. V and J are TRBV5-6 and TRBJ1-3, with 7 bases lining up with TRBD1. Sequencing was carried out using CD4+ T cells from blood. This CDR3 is CASSSKGANLIYF. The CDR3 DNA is TGTGCCAGCAGCTCCAAGGGGGCCAACCTAATATATTTT.